This T cell receptor beta chain was observed in a study of identical twins. TCRdb analysed the 5' RACE reads with MiXCR anew, one entry per CDR3 protein. The table has approximately 700,000 distinct CDR3 sequences, 18% seen once. V shed 1 base, J shed 7 bases, and the junction held 4 bases outside the gene matches. CDR3 length: 14 amino acids. Germline V CDR1 and CDR2: SGHRS, YFSETQ. This sample also appeared in a second study, on T cells expressing NK-cell markers.

V is TRBV5-1 and J is TRBJ2-2, with 7 bases identical to TRBD1. The receptor was isolated from a woman in her late teens or twenties in good health. The material sequenced was PBMCs. The CDR3 DNA reads TGCGCCAGCAGCTTGACAGGGGTTTACGGGGAGCTGTTTTTT. This codes for CASSLTGVYGELFF.